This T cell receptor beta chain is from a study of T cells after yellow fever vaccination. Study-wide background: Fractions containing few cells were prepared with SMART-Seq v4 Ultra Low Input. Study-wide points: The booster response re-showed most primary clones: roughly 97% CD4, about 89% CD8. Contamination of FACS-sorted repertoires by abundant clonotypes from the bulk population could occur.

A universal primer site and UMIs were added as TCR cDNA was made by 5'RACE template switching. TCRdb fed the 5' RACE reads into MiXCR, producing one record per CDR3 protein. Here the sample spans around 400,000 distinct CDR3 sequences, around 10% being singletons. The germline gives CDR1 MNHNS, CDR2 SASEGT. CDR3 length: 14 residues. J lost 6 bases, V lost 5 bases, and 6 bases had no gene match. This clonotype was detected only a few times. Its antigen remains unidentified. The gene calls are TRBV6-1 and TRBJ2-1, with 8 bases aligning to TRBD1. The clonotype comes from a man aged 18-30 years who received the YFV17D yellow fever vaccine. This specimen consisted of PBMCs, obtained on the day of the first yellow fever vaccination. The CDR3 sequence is CASSSRDRTNEQFF. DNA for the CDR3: TGTGCCAGCAGTAGCCGGGACAGGACCAATGAGCAGTTCTTC.